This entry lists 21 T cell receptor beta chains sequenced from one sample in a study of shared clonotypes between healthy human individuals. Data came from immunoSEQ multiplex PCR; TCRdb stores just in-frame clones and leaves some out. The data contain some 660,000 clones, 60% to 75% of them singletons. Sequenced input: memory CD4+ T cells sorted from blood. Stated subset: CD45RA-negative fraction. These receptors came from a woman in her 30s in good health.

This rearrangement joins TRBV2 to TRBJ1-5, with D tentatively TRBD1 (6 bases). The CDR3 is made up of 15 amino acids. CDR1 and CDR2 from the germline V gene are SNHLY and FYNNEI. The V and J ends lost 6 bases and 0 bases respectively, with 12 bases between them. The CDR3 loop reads CASSRQEFSNQPQHF. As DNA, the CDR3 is TGTGCCAGCAGCCGACAGGAGTTTAGCAATCAGCCCCAGCATTTT.

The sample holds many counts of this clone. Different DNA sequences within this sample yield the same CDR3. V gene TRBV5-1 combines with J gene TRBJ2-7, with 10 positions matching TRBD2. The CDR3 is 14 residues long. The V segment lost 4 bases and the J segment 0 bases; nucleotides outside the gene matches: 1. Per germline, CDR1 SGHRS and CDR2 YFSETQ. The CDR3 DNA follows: TGCGCCAGCAGCGCTAGCGGGAGCTCCTACGAGCAGTACTTC. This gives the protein CASSASGSSYEQYF.

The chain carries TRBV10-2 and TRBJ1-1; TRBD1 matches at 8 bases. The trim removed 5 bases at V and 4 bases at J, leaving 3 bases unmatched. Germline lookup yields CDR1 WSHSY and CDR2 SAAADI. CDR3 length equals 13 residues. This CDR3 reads CASSRTGLTEAFF. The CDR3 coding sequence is TGCGCCAGCAGTCGGACAGGGCTCACTGAAGCTTTCTTT.

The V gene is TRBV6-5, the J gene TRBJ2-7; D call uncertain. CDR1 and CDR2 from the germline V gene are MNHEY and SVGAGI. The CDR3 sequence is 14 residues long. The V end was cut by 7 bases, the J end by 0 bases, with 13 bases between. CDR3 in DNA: TGTGCCAGCACCCGGGCAGGACGCTCCTACGAGCAGTACTTC. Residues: CASTRAGRSYEQYF.

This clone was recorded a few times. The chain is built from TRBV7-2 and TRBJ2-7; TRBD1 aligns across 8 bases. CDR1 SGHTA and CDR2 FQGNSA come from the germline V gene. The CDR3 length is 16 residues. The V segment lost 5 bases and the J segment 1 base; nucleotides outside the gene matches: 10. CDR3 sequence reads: CASSPGTGLRSYEQYF. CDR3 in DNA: TGTGCCAGCAGCCCGGGGACAGGCCTGAGATCCTACGAGCAGTACTTC.

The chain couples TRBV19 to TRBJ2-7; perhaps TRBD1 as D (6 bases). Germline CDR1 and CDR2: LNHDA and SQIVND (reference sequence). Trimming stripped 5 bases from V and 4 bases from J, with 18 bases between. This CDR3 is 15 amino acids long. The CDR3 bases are TGTGCCAGTAGTCCCCGCAGGGGTGATCTTTACGAGCAGTACTTC. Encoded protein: CASSPRRGDLYEQYF.

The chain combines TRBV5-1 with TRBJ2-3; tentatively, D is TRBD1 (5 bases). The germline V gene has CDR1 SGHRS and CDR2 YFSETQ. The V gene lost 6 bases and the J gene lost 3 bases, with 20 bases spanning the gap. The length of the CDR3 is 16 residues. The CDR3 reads CASTFGAPLLTDTQYF. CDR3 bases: TGCGCCAGCACGTTTGGGGCCCCTCTTCTGACAGATACGCAGTATTTT.

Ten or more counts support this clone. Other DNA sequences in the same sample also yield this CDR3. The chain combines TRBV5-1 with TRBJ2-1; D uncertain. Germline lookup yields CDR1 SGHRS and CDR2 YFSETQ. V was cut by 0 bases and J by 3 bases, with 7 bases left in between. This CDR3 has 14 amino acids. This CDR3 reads CASSLEGGYNEQFF. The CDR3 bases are TGCGCCAGCAGCTTGGAGGGCGGCTACAATGAGCAGTTCTTC.

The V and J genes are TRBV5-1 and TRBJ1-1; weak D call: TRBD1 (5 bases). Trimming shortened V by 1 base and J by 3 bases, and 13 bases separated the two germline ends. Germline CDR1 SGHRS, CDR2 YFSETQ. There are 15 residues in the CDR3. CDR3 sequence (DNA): TGCGCCAGCAGCTTGACAGGCCCGAGGGACACTGAAGCTTTCTTT. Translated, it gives CASSLTGPRDTEAFF.

DNA for the CDR3: TGTGCCAGCAGTCTAAGACAGGGAAGTTTGGAAAAACTGTTTTTT. As protein: CASSLRQGSLEKLFF. The V and J genes are TRBV28 and TRBJ1-4, with 7 nucleotides matching TRBD1. The CDR3 spans 15 residues. Germline loops: CDR1 MDHEN, CDR2 SYDVKM. V shed 5 bases, J shed 8 bases, and the junction held 11 bases outside the gene matches.

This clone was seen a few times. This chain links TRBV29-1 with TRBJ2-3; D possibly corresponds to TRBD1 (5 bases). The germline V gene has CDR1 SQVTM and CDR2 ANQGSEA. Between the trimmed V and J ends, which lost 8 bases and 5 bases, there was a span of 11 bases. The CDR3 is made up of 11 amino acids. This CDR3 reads CSSGQGDTQYF. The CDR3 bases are TGCAGCTCCGGACAAGGAGATACGCAGTATTTT.

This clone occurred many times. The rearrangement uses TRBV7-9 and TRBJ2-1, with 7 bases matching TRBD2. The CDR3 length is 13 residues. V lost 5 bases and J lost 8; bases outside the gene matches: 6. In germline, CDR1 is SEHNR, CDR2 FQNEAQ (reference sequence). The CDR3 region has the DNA TGTGCCAGCAGCCTAGGGACTACCGATGAGCAGTTCTTC. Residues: CASSLGTTDEQFF.

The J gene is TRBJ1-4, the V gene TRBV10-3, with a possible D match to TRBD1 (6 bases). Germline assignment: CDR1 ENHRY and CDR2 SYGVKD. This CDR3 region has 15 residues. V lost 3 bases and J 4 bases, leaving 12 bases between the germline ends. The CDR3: CAISDATGVNEKLFF. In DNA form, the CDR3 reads TGTGCCATCAGTGACGCGACAGGAGTTAATGAAAAACTGTTTTTT.

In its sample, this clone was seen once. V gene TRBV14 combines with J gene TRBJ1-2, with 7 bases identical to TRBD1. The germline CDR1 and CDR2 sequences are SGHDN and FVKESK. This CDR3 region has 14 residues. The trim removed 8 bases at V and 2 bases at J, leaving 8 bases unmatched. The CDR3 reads CASAVSTGNYGYTF. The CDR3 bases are TGTGCCAGCGCAGTATCGACAGGGAACTATGGCTACACCTTC.

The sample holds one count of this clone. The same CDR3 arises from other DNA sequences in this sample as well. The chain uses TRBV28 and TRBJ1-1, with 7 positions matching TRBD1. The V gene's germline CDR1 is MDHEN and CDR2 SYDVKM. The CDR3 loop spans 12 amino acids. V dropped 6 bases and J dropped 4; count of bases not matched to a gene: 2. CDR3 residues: CASSSGGTEAFF. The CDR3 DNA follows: TGTGCCAGCAGCTCAGGGGGCACTGAAGCTTTCTTT.

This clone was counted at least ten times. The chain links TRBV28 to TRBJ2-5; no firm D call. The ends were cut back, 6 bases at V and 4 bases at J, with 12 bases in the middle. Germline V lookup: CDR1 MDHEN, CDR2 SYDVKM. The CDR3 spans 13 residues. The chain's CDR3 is CASSRSFPETQYF. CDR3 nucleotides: TGTGCCAGCAGCCGGAGCTTCCCAGAGACCCAGTACTTC. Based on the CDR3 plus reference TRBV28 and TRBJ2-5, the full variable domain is DVKVTQSSRYLVKRTGEKVFLECVQDMDHENMFWYRQDPGLGLRLIYFSYDVKMKEKGDIPEGYSVSREKKERFSLILESASTNQTSMYLCASSRSFPETQYFGPGTRLLVL.

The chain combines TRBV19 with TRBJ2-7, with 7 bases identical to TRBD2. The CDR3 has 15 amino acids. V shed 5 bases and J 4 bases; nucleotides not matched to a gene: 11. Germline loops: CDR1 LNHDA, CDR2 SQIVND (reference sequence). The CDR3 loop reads CASSAAGPTGYEQYF. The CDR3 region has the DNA TGTGCCAGTAGTGCAGCGGGGCCTACCGGATACGAGCAGTACTTC.

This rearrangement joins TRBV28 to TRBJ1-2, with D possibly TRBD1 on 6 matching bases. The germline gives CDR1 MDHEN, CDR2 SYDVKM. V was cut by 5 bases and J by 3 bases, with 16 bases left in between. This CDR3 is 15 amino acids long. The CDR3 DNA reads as TGTGCCAGCAGTAGCACGGGGGCGCGCGACTATGGCTACACCTTC. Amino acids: CASSSTGARDYGYTF.

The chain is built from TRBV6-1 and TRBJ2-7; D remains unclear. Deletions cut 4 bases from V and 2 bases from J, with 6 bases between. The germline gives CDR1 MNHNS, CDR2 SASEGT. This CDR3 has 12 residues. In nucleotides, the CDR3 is TGTGCCAGCAGTGGAACACCCTACGAGCAGTACTTC. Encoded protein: CASSGTPYEQYF.

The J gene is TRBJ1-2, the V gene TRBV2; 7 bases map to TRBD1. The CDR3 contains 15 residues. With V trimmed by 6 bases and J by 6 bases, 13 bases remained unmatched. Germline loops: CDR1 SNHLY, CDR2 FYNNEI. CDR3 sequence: CASSISWTGLNGYTF. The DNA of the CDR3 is TGTGCCAGCAGCATATCCTGGACAGGTTTAAATGGCTACACCTTC.

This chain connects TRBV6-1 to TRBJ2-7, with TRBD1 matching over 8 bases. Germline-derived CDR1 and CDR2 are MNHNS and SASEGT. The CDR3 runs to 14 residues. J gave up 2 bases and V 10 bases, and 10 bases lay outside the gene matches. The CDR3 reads CAIVGRGLTYEQYF. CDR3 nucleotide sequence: TGTGCCATCGTGGGCAGGGGGCTTACCTACGAGCAGTACTTC.